This TCR beta chain was profiled in a study of shared clonotypes between healthy human individuals. Positively selected for CCR7, the CD45RO-negative cells used as naive CD8 cells excluded terminally differentiated effector memory CD45RA+ cells. General observations from the study: Larger estimated richness was generally seen in naive subsets than in memory subsets.

This CDR3 has 16 amino acids. In germline, CDR1 is SEHNR, CDR2 FQNEAQ (reference sequence). The ends were cut back, 2 bases at V and 3 bases at J, with 16 bases in the middle. This clone has just one count. Its matching antigen is unknown. Here immunoSEQ multiplex PCR was the method, and the copy in TCRdb shows in-frame clones only, minus some. Of about 2.2 million clones listed, over 85% are singletons. Material for sequencing was naive CD8+ T cells from PBMCs. The sequence derives from a man younger than 35 in good health. Some clones in this sample may be carry-over from other donors' samples. The chain combines TRBV7-9 with TRBJ1-2; D is possibly TRBD1 (5 bases). CDR3 protein: CASSLWAGSEDYGYTF. CDR3 DNA: TGTGCCAGCAGCTTATGGGCAGGGTCGGAGGACTATGGCTACACCTTC.